A single sample gave rise to the 26 T cell receptor beta chains below, sequenced in a study of T cell changes during pregnancy in multiple sclerosis. Generated by immunoSEQ multiplex PCR, the TCRdb table keeps only in-frame clones and is missing some. The repertoire holds about 70,000 clones, with around nine tenths as singletons. The material sequenced was CD4+ T cells from peripheral blood mononuclear cells, taken after pregnancy. The receptors were sampled from a female donor with multiple sclerosis, enrolled in a pregnancy study.

This clone was observed a handful of times. At one end the junction does not follow the germline gene, possibly because of a read error. The genes are TRBV25-1 and TRBJ1-1, with D perhaps TRBD1 (5 bases). The V gene's germline CDR1 is MGHDK and CDR2 SYGVNS. The CDR3 spans 13 residues. CDR3 in DNA: TGTGCCAGCAGTGAGGGACTGCTCCGGGGGACTCGCTTT. The encoded protein is CASSEGLLRGTRF.

The rearrangement uses TRBV6-1 and TRBJ1-2; 8 nucleotides align to TRBD1. From germline, CDR1 is MNHNS and CDR2 SASEGT. The CDR3 is 13 residues long. V lost 5 bases, J lost 4 bases, and 3 bases stayed unmatched. The CDR3 DNA sequence: TGTGCCAGCAGTTGGGACAGGAGCTATGGCTACACCTTC. The encoded protein is CASSWDRSYGYTF.

This chain uses TRBV30 with TRBJ2-3, with a weak D call TRBD2 (6 bases). Per the germline V gene, CDR1 is GTSNPN and CDR2 is SVGIG (reference sequence). The CDR3 is made up of 14 amino acids. Trimming removed 1 base from V and 5 bases from J, with 13 bases in between. CDR3 in amino acids: CAWSESGVEDTQYF. The CDR3 DNA reads TGTGCCTGGAGTGAGTCGGGAGTAGAAGATACGCAGTATTTT.

This clone was detected only once. V gene TRBV5-1 combines with J gene TRBJ1-2, with a tentative D call TRBD1 (6 bases). The germline V and J ends were trimmed by 0 bases and 8 bases, with 14 bases remaining between them. CDR3 length equals 14 residues. Per the germline V gene, CDR1 is SGHRS and CDR2 is YFSETQ. The CDR3 spells CASSLAMTGQGYTF. The CDR3 DNA reads TGCGCCAGCAGCTTGGCAATGACAGGACAGGGCTACACCTTC.

The J gene is TRBJ2-2, the V gene TRBV5-1; 10 nucleotides align to TRBD1. V shed 3 bases, J shed 1 base, and the junction held 3 bases outside the gene matches. The CDR3 runs to 16 residues. Germline-derived CDR1 and CDR2 are SGHRS and YFSETQ. The CDR3 sequence is CASSSDRGLNTGELFF. In nucleotides, the CDR3 is TGCGCCAGCAGCTCCGACAGGGGGCTGAACACCGGGGAGCTGTTTTTT.

This clone was recorded once. J is TRBJ2-6 and V is TRBV6-6; a possible D gene is TRBD2 (5 bases). From germline, CDR1 is MNHNY and CDR2 SVGAGI (reference sequence). This CDR3 region has 13 residues. The V end lost 8 bases, the J end lost 2 bases, and 7 bases lay between the germline ends. CDR3 bases: TGTGCCAGCGGGGAGACTGGGGCCAACGTCCTGACTTTC. Amino acids: CASGETGANVLTF.

The J gene is TRBJ2-5, the V gene TRBV5-1, with a weak D call TRBD1 (6 bases). The CDR3 extends over 15 amino acids. V was trimmed by 4 bases and J by 2 bases, leaving 15 bases between them. Germline CDR1 and CDR2: SGHRS and YFSETQ. For the CDR3, the DNA is TGCGCCAGCAGCCGGTCCTCAGGGGATCAAGAGACCCAGTACTTC. Protein sequence: CASSRSSGDQETQYF.

The J gene is TRBJ1-5, the V gene TRBV2; D is unresolved. The CDR3 runs to 14 residues. Trimming shortened V by 5 bases and J by 3 bases, and 11 bases separated the two germline ends. CDR1 and CDR2 (germline): SNHLY, FYNNEI. The CDR3 sequence is CASSPLRANQPQHF. The CDR3 DNA is TGTGCCAGCAGTCCACTGAGAGCCAATCAGCCCCAGCATTTT.

CDR3 loop: CASSQDGLYGYTF. CDR3 sequence (DNA): TGCGCCAGCAGCCAAGATGGGCTCTATGGCTACACCTTC. J is TRBJ1-2 and V is TRBV4-1; D uncertain. From germline, CDR1 is MGHRA and CDR2 YSYEKL. Between the trimmed V and J ends, which lost 0 bases and 4 bases, there was a span of 6 bases. CDR3 length: 13 amino acids.

This chain joins TRBV19 and TRBJ1-3; D is ambiguous. Trimming cost V 3 bases and J 11 bases, with 11 bases left between them. The CDR3 covers 12 residues. CDR1 is LNHDA, CDR2 SQIVND, per germline (reference sequence). CDR3: CASSMQSHSIYF. The CDR3 nucleotides read TGTGCCAGTAGTATGCAAAGCCACTCCATATATTTT.

Notes on this clone: The same CDR3 also results from other DNA sequences found in this sample. The chain couples TRBV5-1 to TRBJ2-5; D gene uncertain. CDR3 size: 13 residues. Germline V gene data show CDR1 as SGHRS and CDR2 as YFSETQ. The V gene lost 3 bases and the J gene lost 1 base, with 7 bases spanning the gap. DNA of the CDR3: TGCGCCAGCAGCTACGCAGGCCAAGAGACCCAGTACTTC. Residues: CASSYAGQETQYF.

This clone was seen just once. This chain joins TRBV6-5 and TRBJ1-1; maybe TRBD1 (5 bases). The V end lost 4 bases, the J end lost 0 bases, and 15 bases lay between the germline ends. CDR1 is MNHEY and CDR2 is SVGAGI in the germline V gene. This CDR3 is built from 16 residues. CDR3 residues: CASSFDSGRMNTEAFF. Here the CDR3 DNA reads TGTGCCAGCAGTTTCGATTCAGGGCGGATGAACACTGAAGCTTTCTTT.

V gene TRBV4-2 combines with J gene TRBJ2-3, with TRBD2 identical over 13 bases. Germline V gene sequence: CDR1 LGHNA, CDR2 YNFKEQ. Germline trimming cut 3 bases from V and 1 base from J; bases unmatched to any gene: 10. CDR3 length: 19 amino acids. CDR3: CASSQSGTSGTGGTDTQYF. CDR3 in DNA: TGTGCCAGCAGCCAGTCCGGGACTAGCGGGACGGGGGGCACAGATACGCAGTATTTT.

The chain links TRBV2 to TRBJ1-1; tentatively, D is TRBD1 (6 bases). Germline CDR1 reads SNHLY; CDR2 reads FYNNEI. Trimming left V 4 bases short and J 5 bases short, with 14 bases between. CDR3 length: 14 residues. CDR3 loop: CASSVGTQGTEAFF. For the CDR3, the DNA is TGTGCCAGCAGTGTGGGAACGCAGGGGACTGAAGCTTTCTTT.

This chain joins TRBV6-1 and TRBJ1-2; 9 bases match TRBD1. Germline V gives CDR1 MNHNS, CDR2 SASEGT. The CDR3 has 13 amino acids. After removal of 5 bases from V and 5 bases from J, the junction contained 3 bases not matched to a gene. The CDR3, as DNA: TGTGCCAGCAGTCTAGGGACAGGGTATGGCTACACCTTC. It specifies CASSLGTGYGYTF.

This chain joins TRBV6-5 and TRBJ2-7; maybe TRBD1 (5 bases). The germline V gene encodes CDR1 MNHEY and CDR2 SVGAGI. Trimming removed 4 bases from V and 4 bases from J, with 11 bases in between. This CDR3 is 13 amino acids long. Written as DNA, the CDR3 is TGTGCCAGCAGTTCTACCAGGGTTTACGAGCAGTACTTC. This gives the protein CASSSTRVYEQYF.

This chain connects TRBV5-8 to TRBJ2-3; TRBD1 might be the D (6 bases). The germline V gene has CDR1 SGHTS and CDR2 YDEGEE. V lost 0 bases to trimming and J lost 0 bases, with 11 bases between them. The CDR3 is made up of 16 amino acids. Here the CDR3 DNA reads TGTGCCAGCAGCTTGGGTAGGACAGTTAGCACAGATACGCAGTATTTT. Residues: CASSLGRTVSTDTQYF.

The chain has TRBV11-2 and TRBJ2-4; D perhaps matches TRBD2 (6 bases). The CDR3 loop spans 17 amino acids. The germline V gene encodes CDR1 SGHAT and CDR2 FQNNGV. V was cut by 0 bases and J by 3 bases, with 15 bases left in between. The CDR3 here is CASSLDLSGRDKNIQYF. The CDR3 nucleotides read TGTGCCAGCAGCTTAGATTTATCCGGGAGAGACAAAAACATTCAGTACTTC.

The chain recombines TRBV18 with TRBJ2-1; TRBD2 aligns across 10 bases. This CDR3 has 15 amino acids. J gave up 4 bases and V 3 bases, and 3 bases lay outside the gene matches. CDR1 and CDR2 (germline): KGHSH, LQKENI. CDR3 nucleotide sequence: TGTGCCAGCTCACCGCCTAGCGGGGGATACAATGAGCAGTTCTTC. Its protein is CASSPPSGGYNEQFF.

J is TRBJ2-7 and V is TRBV6-1; TRBD2 aligns across 10 bases. The V and J ends lost 6 bases and 7 bases, in that order; junction bases with no gene match: 3. CDR1 and CDR2 from the germline V gene are MNHNS and SASEGT. The CDR3 has 12 amino acids. Here the CDR3 reads CASRGLAWEQYF. CDR3 coding DNA: TGTGCCAGCAGGGGACTAGCGTGGGAGCAGTACTTC.

The chain has TRBV7-6 and TRBJ1-4; D is uncertain. CDR1 and CDR2 from the germline V gene are SGHVS and FNYEAQ. V gave up 1 base and J gave up 0 bases, with 6 bases separating them. CDR3 length: 15 amino acids. The CDR3 sequence is CASSLEQSTNEKLFF. The CDR3 DNA reads as TGTGCCAGCAGCTTAGAGCAATCAACTAATGAAAAACTGTTTTTT.

The chain employs TRBV5-6 and TRBJ1-1, with 9 bases identical to TRBD1. V lost 4 bases to trimming and J lost 3 bases; unmatched junction nucleotides: 4. The CDR3 is made up of 14 amino acids. The V gene's germline CDR1 is SGHDT and CDR2 YYEEEE. CDR3 bases: TGTGCCAGCAGCCTACAGGGGGCGGACACTGAAGCTTTCTTT. Protein product: CASSLQGADTEAFF. Looking up the rest from reference TRBV5-6 and TRBJ1-1 gives the full variable domain: DAGVTQSPTHLIKTRGQQVTLRCSPKSGHDTVSWYQQALGQGPQFIFQYYEEEERQRGNFPDRFSGHQFPNYSSELNVNALLLGDSALYLCASSLQGADTEAFFGQGTRLTVV.

This chain links TRBV27 with TRBJ2-7; 7 bases line up with TRBD1. V trimming: 6 bases; J trimming: 0 bases; junction bases outside the gene matches: 8. CDR1 MNHEY and CDR2 SMNVEV come from the germline V gene (reference sequence). The CDR3 sequence is 15 residues long. This CDR3 reads CASRFLTGPSYEQYF. CDR3 nucleotides: TGTGCCAGCAGATTTTTGACAGGGCCCTCCTACGAGCAGTACTTC.

The CDR3 loop is CASSLESVNTEAFF. In DNA, the CDR3 is TGTGCCAGCAGCTTGGAGTCGGTGAACACTGAAGCTTTCTTT. The V gene is TRBV5-5, the J gene TRBJ1-1; D is undetermined. This CDR3 spans 14 amino acids. The V gene lost 0 bases and the J gene lost 0 bases, with 6 bases spanning the gap. Germline CDR1 reads SGHKS; CDR2 reads YYEKEE (reference sequence).

The chain carries TRBV6-5 and TRBJ1-6; TRBD1 matches 9 bases. Germline CDR1 and CDR2: MNHEY and SVGAGI. The CDR3 has 15 residues. The junction had 9 bases not matched to a gene; V was cut back by 7 bases and J by 8 bases. CDR3 region: CASTPGGTGHSPLHF. The DNA of the CDR3 is TGTGCCAGCACCCCCGGAGGGACAGGGCATTCACCCCTCCACTTT.

The CDR3: CSVEEGAGVEGYTF. The CDR3 nucleotides are TGCAGCGTTGAAGAAGGTGCCGGGGTTGAGGGCTACACCTTC. This chain links TRBV29-1 with TRBJ1-2, with unresolved D. Trimming stripped 0 bases from V and 8 bases from J, with 16 bases between. Per germline, CDR1 SQVTM and CDR2 ANQGSEA. This CDR3 is 14 amino acids long.